Each of the 14 T cell receptor beta chains below was sequenced from the same sample in a study of blood T cell repertoires in COVID-19. Profiling relied on immunoSEQ multiplex PCR, and the TCRdb table lists in-frame clones only, not all of them. Among approximately 75,000 clones listed, 86% were seen once. Sequences were obtained from peripheral blood. The receptors derive from a man older than 75 with COVID-19, enrolled during active disease.

Regarding this clone: Other DNA sequences in this specimen translate into the identical CDR3. V is TRBV10-3 and J is TRBJ2-2, with D possibly TRBD1 on 7 matching bases. Germline CDR1 is ENHRY and CDR2 is SYGVKD. Trimming cost V 10 bases and J 6 bases, with 21 bases left between them. CDR3 length: 15 residues. This CDR3 is CARSYRGGSSGELFF. DNA for the CDR3: TGTGCCAGGAGCTACAGGGGAGGAAGCTCCGGGGAGCTGTTTTTT.

Only a few counts were recorded for this clone. The chain carries TRBV6-5 and TRBJ1-2; a possible D gene is TRBD1 (6 bases). CDR3 length equals 14 residues. CDR1 is MNHEY, CDR2 SVGAGI, per germline. V lost 7 bases, J lost 8 bases, and 20 bases lay in between. This CDR3 is CASTSQGRTPGYTF. CDR3 DNA: TGTGCCAGCACCAGCCAGGGGCGCACTCCCGGCTACACCTTC.

The CDR3 DNA follows: TGTGCCAGCAGCTTAGACAGGGCTTCTGGAAACACCATATATTTT. It translates to CASSLDRASGNTIYF. V and J are TRBV7-2 and TRBJ1-3; a possible D gene is TRBD1 (6 bases). Germline-derived CDR1 and CDR2 are SGHTA and FQGNSA. V lost 1 base to trimming and J lost 1 base, with 8 bases between them. This CDR3 spans 15 amino acids.

This chain uses TRBV10-3 with TRBJ2-1; 7 bases align to TRBD1. In germline, CDR1 is ENHRY, CDR2 SYGVKD. After removal of 9 bases from V and 8 bases from J, the junction contained 10 bases not matched to a gene. This CDR3 spans 13 amino acids. The CDR3 sequence is CAIRGLNVDEQFF. The CDR3 nucleotides are TGTGCCATAAGGGGGCTAAATGTGGATGAGCAGTTCTTC.

In this sample, this clone turned up a few times. The CDR3 DNA reads as TGTGCCAGCACTTGGGGCGACACGTCGAACACTGAAGCTTTCTTT. This sequence encodes CASTWGDTSNTEAFF. The V and J genes are TRBV6-6 and TRBJ1-1; D perhaps matches TRBD1 (5 bases). The CDR3 is 15 residues long. The germline gives CDR1 MNHNY, CDR2 SVGAGI (reference sequence). V lost 7 bases to trimming and J lost 1 base, with 16 bases between them.

The chain uses TRBV7-9 and TRBJ2-1; 8 bases are a match to TRBD1. The CDR3 sequence is 15 residues long. The trim removed 1 base at V and 3 bases at J, leaving 2 bases unmatched. Germline lookup yields CDR1 SEHNR and CDR2 FQNEAQ (reference sequence). CDR3 in DNA: TGTGCCAGCAGCTTAGATGGACAGGGCTACAATGAGCAGTTCTTC. Protein sequence: CASSLDGQGYNEQFF.

The V call is TRBV11-3, the J call TRBJ1-2; D perhaps matches TRBD1 (5 bases). The CDR3 totals 16 residues. V lost 0 bases and J 4 bases, leaving 15 bases between the germline ends. Per the germline V gene, CDR1 is SGHNT and CDR2 is YENEEA. The CDR3 reads CASSLDLQGERYGYTF. DNA of the CDR3: TGTGCCAGCAGCTTAGATCTCCAGGGTGAGCGCTATGGCTACACCTTC.

The chain uses TRBV29-1 and TRBJ1-5; 9 bases agree with TRBD1. Trimming at V came to 6 bases and at J to 7 bases, leaving 10 bases not matched to a gene. The CDR3 runs 14 residues. The V gene's germline CDR1 is SQVTM and CDR2 ANQGSEA. The CDR3 nucleotides are TGCAGCGTCCGACAGGGGGAGACGGGACAGCCCCAGCATTTT. This encodes CSVRQGETGQPQHF. Together with reference TRBV29-1 and TRBJ1-5, the CDR3 gives the full variable domain: SAVISQKPSRDICQRGTSLTIQCQVDSQVTMMFWYRQQPGQSLTLIATANQGSEATYESGFVIDKFPISRPNLTFSTLTVSNMSPEDSSIYLCSVRQGETGQPQHFGDGTRLSIL.

V usage is TRBV24-1 and J usage is TRBJ1-1; D is perhaps TRBD1 (5 bases). Germline V lookup: CDR1 KGHDR, CDR2 SFDVKD. V was trimmed by 1 base and J by 11 bases, leaving 10 bases between them. This CDR3 is 12 amino acids long. CDR3 bases: TGTGCCACCAGTGATTTTCGGGGGGTCGCTTTCTTT. This translates into CATSDFRGVAFF.

V usage is TRBV19 and J usage is TRBJ2-3; a weak D match, TRBD2 (6 bases). The V end was cut by 10 bases, the J end by 4 bases, with 15 bases between. CDR3 length equals 13 residues. Looked up from germline, CDR1 is LNHDA and CDR2 is SQIVND (reference sequence). The CDR3 DNA is TGTGCCACCAGTAGGAGGGCAGCAGATACGCAGTATTTT. This codes for CATSRRAADTQYF. Looking up the rest from reference TRBV19 and TRBJ2-3 gives the full variable domain: DGGITQSPKYLFRKEGQNVTLSCEQNLNHDAMYWYRQDPGQGLRLIYYSQIVNDFQKGDIAEGYSVSREKKESFPLTVTSAQKNPTAFYLCATSRRAADTQYFGPGTRLTVL.

The V and J genes are TRBV5-6 and TRBJ2-5, with TRBD2 matching over 8 bases. The CDR3 runs to 14 residues. CDR1 is SGHDT and CDR2 is YYEEEE in the germline V gene. The junction had 5 bases not matched to a gene; V was cut back by 2 bases and J by 5 bases. The CDR3 DNA follows: TGTGCCAGCAGCTTAGCGGGGGCTCGGGAGACCCAGTACTTC. Translating gives CASSLAGARETQYF.

The chain carries TRBV28 and TRBJ1-5; D is ambiguous. The CDR3 sequence is 13 residues long. CDR1 is MDHEN, CDR2 SYDVKM, per germline. V lost 6 bases and J lost 3, with 9 bases in between. The CDR3 is CASRGSFNQPQHF. The CDR3 DNA sequence: TGTGCCAGCAGGGGGAGCTTCAATCAGCCCCAGCATTTT.

This CDR3 is CASSYGQGSTGELFF. As DNA, the CDR3 is TGTGCCAGCAGCTACGGACAGGGGTCCACCGGGGAGCTGTTTTTT. The chain recombines TRBV7-6 with TRBJ2-2; 9 bases agree with TRBD1. The CDR3 consists of 15 residues. V gave up 4 bases and J gave up 4 bases; unmatched junction bases: 4. Germline CDR1 and CDR2: SGHVS and FNYEAQ.

This chain connects TRBV7-2 to TRBJ1-5, with 7 bases fitting TRBD1. This CDR3 spans 16 amino acids. Germline-derived CDR1 and CDR2 are SGHTA and FQGNSA. Trimming took 3 bases from V and 0 from J; bases not matched to a gene: 5. CDR3 residues: CASSFGTVYSNQPQHF. The CDR3 region has the DNA TGTGCCAGCAGCTTCGGGACAGTCTATAGCAATCAGCCCCAGCATTTT.